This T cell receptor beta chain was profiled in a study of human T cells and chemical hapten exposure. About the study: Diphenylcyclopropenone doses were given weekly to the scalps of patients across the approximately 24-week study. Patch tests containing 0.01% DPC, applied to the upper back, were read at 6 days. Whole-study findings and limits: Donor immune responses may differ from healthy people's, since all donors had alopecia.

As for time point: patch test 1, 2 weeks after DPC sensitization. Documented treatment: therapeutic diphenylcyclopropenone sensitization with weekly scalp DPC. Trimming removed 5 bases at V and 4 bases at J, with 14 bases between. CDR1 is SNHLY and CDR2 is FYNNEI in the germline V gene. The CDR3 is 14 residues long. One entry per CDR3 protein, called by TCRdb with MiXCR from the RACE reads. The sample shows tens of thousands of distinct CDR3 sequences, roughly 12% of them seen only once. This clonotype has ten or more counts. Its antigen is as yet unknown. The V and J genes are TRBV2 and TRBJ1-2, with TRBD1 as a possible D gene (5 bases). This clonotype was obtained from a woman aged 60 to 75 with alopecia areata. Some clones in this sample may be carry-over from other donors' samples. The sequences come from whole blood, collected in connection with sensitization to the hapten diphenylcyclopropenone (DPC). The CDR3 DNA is TGTGCCAGCAGTCAGGGACGGCGGGGCTATGGCTACACCTTC. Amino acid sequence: CASSQGRRGYGYTF.